The 10 T cell receptor beta chains in this list originate from one sample, sequenced in a study of shared clonotypes between healthy human individuals. TCRdb's table, derived via immunoSEQ multiplex PCR, lists solely in-frame clones and lacks some. Among some 2,000,000 clones listed, under 97% were seen once. What was sequenced was naive CD4+ T cells sorted from blood. The subset was: CD45RA+ positively selected. These receptors originate from a man between 18 and 35 years old in good health.

This chain links TRBV11-3 with TRBJ2-2, with TRBD1 identical over 8 bases. This CDR3 spans 14 amino acids. The V segment lost 3 bases and the J segment 11 bases; nucleotides outside the gene matches: 8. The germline V gene encodes CDR1 SGHNT and CDR2 YENEEA. This CDR3 is CASSFQLGTGELFF. CDR3 nucleotides: TGTGCCAGCAGCTTCCAACTAGGGACAGGAGAGCTGTTTTTT.

The chain uses TRBV5-4 and TRBJ2-1, with D perhaps TRBD1 (8 bases). There are 16 residues in the CDR3. Trimming took off 4 bases at V and 2 bases at J, with 16 bases between the two ends. Germline V gives CDR1 SGHNT, CDR2 YYREEE (reference sequence). Here the CDR3 DNA reads TGTGCCAGCAGCCATACAGGGGGGGTAGCCTACAATGAGCAGTTCTTC. It specifies CASSHTGGVAYNEQFF.

The V call is TRBV11-2, the J call TRBJ2-7, with D possibly TRBD1 on 6 matching bases. V was trimmed by 5 bases and J by 1 base, leaving 15 bases between them. In germline, CDR1 is SGHAT, CDR2 FQNNGV. The CDR3 covers 15 residues. The CDR3 protein is CASSLDRLTSYEQYF. The DNA of the CDR3 is TGTGCCAGCAGCCTGGACAGACTTACTTCCTACGAGCAGTACTTC. Full variable domain (remainder filled in from reference TRBV11-2 and TRBJ2-7): EAGVAQSPRYKIIEKRQSVAFWCNPISGHATLYWYQQILGQGPKLLIQFQNNGVVDDSQLPKDRFSAERLKGVDSTLKIQPAKLEDSAVYLCASSLDRLTSYEQYFGPGTRLTVT.

Regarding this clone: Other DNA sequences in this sample translate to the same CDR3. The chain carries TRBV30 and TRBJ1-5, with 7 bases matching TRBD1. V was pared by 1 base and J by 3 bases, with 3 bases of the junction left unmatched. The germline V gene encodes CDR1 GTSNPN and CDR2 SVGIG (reference sequence). The CDR3 is 14 amino acids. In DNA, the CDR3 is TGTGCCTGGAGTGGCAGGGGGGCCAATCAGCCCCAGCATTTT. As protein: CAWSGRGANQPQHF.

V usage is TRBV19 and J usage is TRBJ1-5, with a weak D call TRBD1 (5 bases). The CDR3 consists of 14 residues. Trimming took off 2 bases at V and 2 bases at J, with 7 bases between the two ends. Germline lookup yields CDR1 LNHDA and CDR2 SQIVND (reference sequence). The CDR3 protein is CASSIWGRNQPQHF. The CDR3 nucleotides are TGTGCCAGTAGTATATGGGGACGCAATCAGCCCCAGCATTTT.

J is TRBJ2-7 and V is TRBV27; 11 bases match TRBD1. Trimming cost V 4 bases and J 2 bases; bases outside gene matches: 10. The CDR3 runs to 17 residues. Looked up from germline, CDR1 is MNHEY and CDR2 is SMNVEV (reference sequence). The CDR3 sequence is CASSSGRTGGIAYEQYF. In DNA, the CDR3 is TGTGCCAGCAGTTCCGGCCGGACAGGGGGCATCGCCTACGAGCAGTACTTC.

This sequence joins TRBV25-1 and TRBJ2-7; D ambiguous. There are 15 residues in the CDR3. Germline CDR1 and CDR2: MGHDK and SYGVNS. The ends were cut back, 2 bases at V and 3 bases at J, with 14 bases in the middle. CDR3 in DNA: TGTGCCAGCAGTGAAGCCCGGACGGCGGACTACGAGCAGTACTTC. Amino acids: CASSEARTADYEQYF.

This clone was counted a single time. V usage is TRBV4-3 and J usage is TRBJ1-4; D remains unclear. Germline V lookup: CDR1 LGHNA, CDR2 YSLEER. With 0 bases removed from V and 13 bases from J, the gap between germline ends came to 21 bases. The CDR3 contains 16 residues. The DNA for the CDR3 is TGCGCCAGCAGCCAAGAGATCACCGCCGAGGCTCGTGCACTGTTTTTT. Protein: CASSQEITAEARALFF.

V gene TRBV7-2 combines with J gene TRBJ2-7, with 7 bases lining up with TRBD1. CDR1 and CDR2 (germline): SGHTA, FQGNSA. Trimming at V came to 4 bases and at J to 0 bases, leaving 6 bases not matched to a gene. The CDR3 consists of 15 residues. In DNA form, the CDR3 reads TGTGCCAGCAGCTCGGACAGGCCTTTCTCCTACGAGCAGTACTTC. Translated, it gives CASSSDRPFSYEQYF.

This clone occurred once. J is TRBJ1-2 and V is TRBV29-1; unclear D gene. V dropped 1 base and J dropped 0 bases, with 18 bases sitting between them. The length of the CDR3 is 17 residues. From germline, CDR1 is SQVTM and CDR2 ANQGSEA. The CDR3 protein is CSVEASPGNGANYGYTF. DNA for the CDR3: TGCAGCGTTGAAGCGTCGCCGGGAAACGGGGCTAACTATGGCTACACCTTC.